This entry lists 26 T cell receptor beta chains sequenced from one sample in a study of early T cells in non-severe SARS-CoV-2 infection. TCRdb re-derived calls from the 5' RACE reads in MiXCR, one entry per CDR3 protein. This repertoire shows about 29,000 distinct CDR3 sequences, 5.7% found once; its top ten account for about 5.8%. The sample consisted of whole blood. Receptor source: an adult who was a healthcare worker with PCR-confirmed SARS-CoV-2 infection or an uninfected control (not recorded which).

The chain is built from TRBV6-5 and TRBJ2-5; 15 bases match TRBD2. V lost 2 bases and J lost 6; bases outside the gene matches: 4. CDR3 length: 16 residues. Germline assignment: CDR1 MNHEY and CDR2 SVGAGI. CDR3 amino acids: CASSYRTSGGAKTQYF. CDR3 bases: TGTGCCAGCAGTTACCGGACTAGCGGGGGGGCAAAGACCCAGTACTTC.

This clonotype was recorded at least ten times. This rearrangement joins TRBV4-3 to TRBJ2-2; D gene uncertain. V shed 5 bases and J shed 7 bases, with 14 bases lying between them. The CDR3 is 14 amino acids. Germline V gives CDR1 LGHNA, CDR2 YSLEER. The CDR3 region is CASSIELGIGELFF. CDR3 bases: TGCGCCAGCAGCATAGAGCTTGGAATCGGGGAGCTGTTTTTT.

By frequency in the sample, this clonotype is medium-sized (0.01 to 0.1%). The chain joins TRBV28 to TRBJ2-7; 10 bases fit TRBD1. This CDR3 contains 16 residues. CDR1 is MDHEN and CDR2 is SYDVKM in the germline V gene. Unmatched junction bases numbered 8, after V lost 5 bases and J lost 1 base. The CDR3 protein is CASSDTGTGDSYEQYF. In DNA form, the CDR3 reads TGTGCCAGCAGTGACACCGGGACAGGGGATTCCTACGAGCAGTACTTC.

This clonotype appeared many times. This rearrangement joins TRBV10-3 to TRBJ2-2; a weak D match, TRBD1 (6 bases). The V gene lost 5 bases and the J gene lost 8 bases, with 15 bases spanning the gap. Germline V lookup: CDR1 ENHRY, CDR2 SYGVKD. CDR3 size: 14 residues. The DNA for the CDR3 is TGTGCCATCAGTTTTCACAGGGTGGAAGGGGAGCTGTTTTTT. It codes for CAISFHRVEGELFF.

This clonotype showed up many times. The rearrangement links TRBV12-3 or TRBV12-4 to TRBJ2-3, with D perhaps matching TRBD1 or TRBD2 (5 bases each). Trimming removed 4 bases from V and 1 base from J, with 9 bases in between. This CDR3 region has 14 residues. The CDR3 reads CASSSGQGTDTQYF. DNA for the CDR3: TGTGCCAGCAGTTCGGGGCAGGGCACAGATACGCAGTATTTT.

This clonotype was recorded at least ten times. The V gene is TRBV16, the J gene TRBJ2-7, with a weak D call TRBD1 (7 bases). In germline, CDR1 is KGHSY, CDR2 FQNENV. The V end was cut by 4 bases, the J end by 3 bases, with 19 bases between. This CDR3 is built from 16 residues. CDR3 sequence: CASSPRTGGGYYEQYF. CDR3 bases: TGTGCCAGCAGCCCCCGGACAGGAGGGGGCTACTACGAGCAGTACTTC. The whole variable domain, remainder taken from reference TRBV16 and TRBJ2-7, is GEEVAQTPKHLVRGEGQKAKLYCAPIKGHSYVFWYQQVLKNEFKFLISFQNENVFDETGMPKERFSAKCLPNSPCSLEIQATKLEDSAVYFCASSPRTGGGYYEQYFGPGTRLTVT.

In this sample, this clonotype turned up many times. The rearrangement uses TRBV27 and TRBJ1-5, with D possibly TRBD1 on 6 matching bases. The CDR3 covers 13 residues. V was pared by 5 bases and J by 6 bases, with 11 bases between. Germline V lookup: CDR1 MNHEY, CDR2 SMNVEV (reference sequence). The CDR3 region is CASSPDSGQPQHF. The CDR3 DNA reads as TGTGCCAGCAGTCCGGACAGTGGTCAGCCCCAGCATTTT.

This clonotype has ten or more counts. The chain joins TRBV28 to TRBJ1-2, with TRBD1 as a possible D gene (5 bases). In germline, CDR1 is MDHEN, CDR2 SYDVKM. CDR3 length: 16 residues. Trimming cost V 5 bases and J 6 bases, with 22 bases left between them. The CDR3 here is CASSLGNRFEGNGYTF. The CDR3 bases are TGTGCCAGCAGTCTTGGGAACAGGTTCGAAGGAAATGGCTACACCTTC.

Written as DNA, the CDR3 is TGTGCCATCAGTGAGTCTGAGAGGGATGGCTACACCTTC. It yields the protein CAISESERDGYTF. The chain has TRBV10-3 and TRBJ1-2, with D hard to call. Germline CDR1 ENHRY, CDR2 SYGVKD. The V gene lost 0 bases and the J gene lost 6 bases, with 8 bases spanning the gap. CDR3 length: 13 amino acids.

This clonotype was seen ten or more times. The chain carries TRBV21-1 and TRBJ2-5. TRBV21-1 represents a pseudogene. The CDR3 is 14 residues long. CDR3 residues: CASSKEGAKETQYF. The CDR3 DNA is TGTGCCAGCAGCAAAGAAGGAGCCAAAGAGACCCAGTACTTC.

V usage is TRBV14 and J usage is TRBJ2-6, with D unclear. Germline V CDR1 and CDR2: SGHDN, FVKESK. CDR3 length: 14 residues. V lost 1 base, J lost 2 bases, and 3 bases lay in between. CDR3 sequence reads: CASSQVAGANVLTF. The CDR3 nucleotides are TGTGCCAGCAGCCAAGTAGCTGGGGCCAACGTCCTGACTTTC.

This clonotype was seen many times. V and J are TRBV5-6 and TRBJ1-5; tentatively, D is TRBD1 (5 bases). The V end lost 5 bases, the J end lost 4 bases, and 10 bases lay between the germline ends. The V gene's germline CDR1 is SGHDT and CDR2 YYEEEE. The CDR3 spans 13 residues. CDR3 in DNA: TGTGCCAGCAGTCACCAGGGTAATCAGCCCCAGCATTTT. Amino acid sequence: CASSHQGNQPQHF.

This clonotype was detected a few times. The gene calls are TRBV20-1 and TRBJ2-3, with D possibly being TRBD1 (5 bases). The CDR3 sequence is 12 residues long. The germline V gene has CDR1 DFQATT and CDR2 SNEGSKA (reference sequence). Deletions cut 2 bases from V and 6 bases from J, with 9 bases between. The CDR3 is CSARQGMDTQYF. The CDR3 bases are TGCAGTGCTAGACAGGGTATGGATACGCAGTATTTT.

This clonotype has ten or more counts. The V and J genes are TRBV20-1 and TRBJ1-2; D remains ambiguous. The CDR3 has 13 residues. Per germline, CDR1 DFQATT and CDR2 SNEGSKA (reference sequence). The V gene lost 0 bases and the J gene lost 6 bases, with 11 bases spanning the gap. Written as DNA, the CDR3 is TGCAGTGCTAGAGATAAAGGTTTGAATGGCTACACCTTC. Amino acid sequence: CSARDKGLNGYTF.

There are many counts of this clonotype. The rearrangement uses TRBV7-6 and TRBJ1-5, with 7 bases fitting TRBD1. The CDR3 contains 15 residues. V shed 5 bases and J 6 bases; nucleotides not matched to a gene: 10. The germline CDR1 and CDR2 sequences are SGHVS and FNYEAQ. The CDR3 protein is CASSPTNRGGQPQHF. In nucleotides, the CDR3 is TGTGCCAGCAGCCCTACCAACAGGGGCGGTCAGCCCCAGCATTTT.

This clonotype was observed a few times. The rearrangement links TRBV5-1 to TRBJ1-1, with 9 bases that match TRBD1. Trimming cost V 4 bases and J 2 bases; bases outside gene matches: 12. In germline, CDR1 is SGHRS, CDR2 YFSETQ. CDR3 length equals 17 residues. CDR3: CASSPLQGAGINTEAFF. In nucleotides, the CDR3 is TGCGCCAGCAGCCCATTACAGGGGGCCGGTATAAACACTGAAGCTTTCTTT.

This clonotype was observed at least ten times. V and J are TRBV5-4 and TRBJ2-3; D possibly corresponds to TRBD2 (5 bases). V was shortened by 4 bases and J by 2 bases, with 11 bases between the two germline ends. CDR1 SGHNT and CDR2 YYREEE come from the germline V gene (reference sequence). The length of the CDR3 is 14 residues. This CDR3 is CASSLGAATDTQYF. The CDR3 region has the DNA TGTGCCAGCAGCCTGGGAGCCGCCACAGATACGCAGTATTTT.

The V and J genes are TRBV6-6 and TRBJ1-2; D gene uncertain. The CDR3 consists of 14 residues. Germline CDR1 reads MNHNY; CDR2 reads SVGAGI (reference sequence). Trimming removed 6 bases from V and 4 bases from J, with 15 bases in between. The CDR3 bases are TGTGCCAGCAGCCCGAACAATTCGGGCTATGGCTACACCTTC. It encodes CASSPNNSGYGYTF.

This clonotype was recorded many times. The V gene is TRBV28, the J gene TRBJ1-5, with D perhaps TRBD1 (5 bases). Trimming stripped 4 bases from V and 7 bases from J, with 26 bases between. Germline values: CDR1 MDHEN, CDR2 SYDVKM. The CDR3 is made up of 18 amino acids. This CDR3 reads CASSSPPGTEIVGQPQHF. The CDR3 DNA follows: TGTGCCAGCAGTTCTCCTCCCGGGACTGAGATAGTAGGGCAGCCCCAGCATTTT.

This clonotype came up many times. This rearrangement joins TRBV2 to TRBJ2-7; D is possibly TRBD1 or TRBD2 (5 bases each). V lost 7 bases and J 4 bases, leaving 14 bases between the germline ends. Germline-derived CDR1 and CDR2 are SNHLY and FYNNEI. This CDR3 comprises 13 residues. The CDR3 loop is CASTIGDGYEQYF. CDR3 DNA: TGTGCCAGCACGATCGGGGACGGGTACGAGCAGTACTTC.

In this sample, this clonotype turned up many times. V gene TRBV7-8 combines with J gene TRBJ2-1; the match to TRBD2 covers 8 bases. Germline CDR1 and CDR2: SGHVS and FQNEAQ. The CDR3 has 16 residues. With 0 bases clipped from V and 5 bases from J, the junction kept 6 bases outside the gene matches. The CDR3 is CASSLAGVAGNNEQFF. CDR3 in DNA: TGTGCCAGCAGCTTAGCGGGAGTAGCGGGGAACAATGAGCAGTTCTTC. The complete variable domain, with remaining parts taken from reference TRBV7-8 and TRBJ2-1, reads GAGVSQSPRYKVAKRGQDVALRCDPISGHVSLFWYQQALGQGPEFLTYFQNEAQLDKSGLPSDRFFAERPEGSVSTLKIQRTQQEDSAVYLCASSLAGVAGNNEQFFGPGTRLTVL.

This clonotype was seen many times. The J gene is TRBJ2-6, the V gene TRBV7-3; D call uncertain. Trimming shortened V by 1 base and J by 1 base, and 8 bases separated the two germline ends. The CDR3 is made up of 16 amino acids. Germline-derived CDR1 and CDR2 are SGHTA and FQGTGA. DNA of the CDR3: TGTGCCAGCAGCTTAATATCAGGATCTGGGGCCAACGTCCTGACTTTC. It codes for CASSLISGSGANVLTF.

This clonotype was seen ten or more times. The chain links TRBV28 to TRBJ2-7, with 8 bases identical to TRBD2. Per the germline V gene, CDR1 is MDHEN and CDR2 is SYDVKM. The CDR3 length is 14 residues. After removal of 0 bases from V and 3 bases from J, the junction contained 1 base not matched to a gene. The CDR3 nucleotides are TGTGCCAGCAGTTTATGGGCGGGGGGCTACGAGCAGTACTTC. Protein sequence: CASSLWAGGYEQYF. The full variable domain, completed using reference TRBV28 and TRBJ2-7, is DVKVTQSSRYLVKRTGEKVFLECVQDMDHENMFWYRQDPGLGLRLIYFSYDVKMKEKGDIPEGYSVSREKKERFSLILESASTNQTSMYLCASSLWAGGYEQYFGPGTRLTVT.

This clonotype was counted ten times or more. J is TRBJ2-1 and V is TRBV7-9; a possible D gene is TRBD1 (6 bases). The CDR3 spans 16 residues. The V end was cut by 3 bases, the J end by 4 bases, with 16 bases between. Germline V CDR1 and CDR2: SEHNR, FQNEAQ (reference sequence). The CDR3 nucleotides are TGTGCCAGCAGCTTGGTCCCCGCACAGGGTTACAATGAGCAGTTCTTC. Its translation is CASSLVPAQGYNEQFF.

This clonotype was observed at least ten times. V usage is TRBV19 and J usage is TRBJ1-5; D unresolved. There are 14 residues in the CDR3. The V and J ends lost 6 bases and 3 bases respectively, with 12 bases between them. Per germline, CDR1 LNHDA and CDR2 SQIVND (reference sequence). CDR3: CASRVSAFNQPQHF. In nucleotides, the CDR3 is TGTGCCAGTAGGGTATCGGCCTTCAATCAGCCCCAGCATTTT.

In its sample, this clonotype was seen many times. The rearrangement joins TRBV5-1 to TRBJ1-2, with 7 bases identical to TRBD1. This CDR3 is 12 amino acids long. V lost 3 bases and J lost 6; bases outside the gene matches: 2. Germline V gene data show CDR1 as SGHRS and CDR2 as YFSETQ. CDR3 residues: CASSSQGDGYTF. CDR3 coding DNA: TGCGCCAGCAGCTCCCAGGGGGATGGCTACACCTTC.